Below are 32 T cell receptor beta chains sequenced from a single sample in a study of T cell responses to AZD1222 COVID-19 vaccine. The data were produced by immunoSEQ multiplex PCR, yet TCRdb's version contains in-frame clones alone and is incomplete. In the table there are approximately 120,000 clones, 89% of which are singletons. The sample here was peripheral blood, taken 28 days after the second AZD1222 dose. The receptor set was obtained from an adult who received the AZD1222 COVID-19 vaccine.

This chain links TRBV15 with TRBJ1-1; D gene ambiguous. Germline V gene sequence: CDR1 LNHNV, CDR2 YYDKDF (reference sequence). V shed 1 base and J shed 6 bases, with 18 bases lying between them. The CDR3 runs 16 residues. The CDR3 DNA is TGTGCCACCAGCAGAGTTGAGGTTATACATAACCCTGAAGCTTTCTTT. Its translation: CATSRVEVIHNPEAFF.

The chain joins TRBV6-5 to TRBJ1-3; D is possibly TRBD1 (5 bases). CDR1 is MNHEY and CDR2 is SVGAGI in the germline V gene. The CDR3 runs 16 residues. Trimming removed 0 bases from V and 4 bases from J, with 13 bases in between. CDR3 sequence reads: CASSYSFGTKGNTIYF. The CDR3, as DNA: TGTGCCAGCAGTTACTCGTTCGGGACCAAGGGAAACACCATATATTTT.

The CDR3 loop reads CASSPFLGGDNEQFF. DNA for the CDR3: TGTGCCAGCAGCCCCTTTTTGGGAGGGGACAATGAGCAGTTCTTC. The chain employs TRBV7-3 and TRBJ2-1; 7 positions agree with TRBD2. The junction had 9 bases not matched to a gene; V was cut back by 5 bases and J by 5 bases. The CDR3 sequence is 15 residues long. Germline V lookup: CDR1 SGHTA, CDR2 FQGTGA. Drawing the rest from reference TRBV7-3 and TRBJ2-1, the complete variable domain is GAGVSQTPSNKVTEKGKYVELRCDPISGHTALYWYRQSLGQGPEFLIYFQGTGAADDSGLPNDRFFAVRPEGSVSTLKIQRTERGDSAVYLCASSPFLGGDNEQFFGPGTRLTVL.

The table lists this clone with a few counts. The V gene is TRBV5-1, the J gene TRBJ2-3; D unclear. This CDR3 is built from 12 residues. The germline V gene has CDR1 SGHRS and CDR2 YFSETQ. With 3 bases removed from V and 8 bases from J, the gap between germline ends came to 10 bases. The CDR3 here is CASSSNMGTQYF. Written as DNA, the CDR3 is TGCGCCAGCAGCTCCAACATGGGTACGCAGTATTTT.

The rearrangement links TRBV12-3 or TRBV12-4 to TRBJ2-7; TRBD2 is a possible D gene (6 bases). The CDR3 loop spans 13 amino acids. V lost 5 bases and J lost 3, with 11 bases in between. CDR3 in DNA: TGTGCCAGCAGTCCTACGGAGGGCTACGAGCAGTACTTC. This gives the protein CASSPTEGYEQYF.

DNA for the CDR3: TGTGCCAGCAGAAAGCGCAGGCCCCAAGAGACCCAGTACTTC. As protein: CASRKRRPQETQYF. The chain recombines TRBV5-6 with TRBJ2-5; D gene uncertain. This CDR3 has 14 residues. V was shortened by 5 bases and J by 1 base, with 12 bases between the two germline ends. CDR1 and CDR2 (germline): SGHDT, YYEEEE.

The chain joins TRBV6-5 to TRBJ1-6; 7 bases agree with TRBD1. The CDR3 totals 15 residues. With V trimmed by 4 bases and J by 6 bases, 6 bases remained unmatched. Germline CDR1 and CDR2: MNHEY and SVGAGI. CDR3 amino acids: CASSWGRGANSPLHF. The CDR3 DNA reads TGTGCCAGCAGTTGGGGCAGGGGGGCTAATTCACCCCTCCACTTT.

V usage is TRBV9 and J usage is TRBJ2-7; 10 nucleotides agree with TRBD2. Germline V CDR1 and CDR2: SGDLS, YYNGEE. The CDR3 totals 16 residues. After removal of 0 bases from V and 4 bases from J, the junction contained 7 bases not matched to a gene. The CDR3 loop is CASSVGLAGSGYEQYF. The CDR3 bases are TGTGCCAGCAGCGTAGGACTAGCGGGCAGTGGGTACGAGCAGTACTTC.

The chain couples TRBV11-3 to TRBJ2-3; 13 bases agree with TRBD2. CDR3 size: 16 residues. Germline CDR1 is SGHNT and CDR2 is YENEEA. Trimming removed 4 bases from V and 2 bases from J; junction bases left unmatched: 3. CDR3 bases: TGTGCCAGCAGCTCTGGGACTAGCGGGGACACAGATACGCAGTATTTT. It encodes CASSSGTSGDTDTQYF.

The chain recombines TRBV6-5 with TRBJ1-2, with 7 positions matching TRBD1. Looked up from germline, CDR1 is MNHEY and CDR2 is SVGAGI. This CDR3 is built from 14 residues. J was trimmed by 2 bases and V by 3 bases; bases with no gene match: 3. CDR3 region: CASSYGRGNYGYTF. The CDR3 DNA is TGTGCCAGCAGTTATGGCAGGGGGAACTATGGCTACACCTTC.

V gene TRBV7-2 combines with J gene TRBJ1-6; no definite D call. Trimming left V 4 bases short and J 15 bases short, with 16 bases between. The CDR3 has 13 amino acids. From germline, CDR1 is SGHTA and CDR2 FQGNSA. CDR3 loop: CASSSFPVSYLHF. The CDR3 DNA reads as TGTGCCAGCAGCTCGTTTCCCGTAAGTTACCTCCACTTT.

V and J are TRBV7-9 and TRBJ1-4, with D tentatively TRBD1 (5 bases). Germline V gene data show CDR1 as SEHNR and CDR2 as FQNEAQ (reference sequence). V was shortened by 1 base and J by 0 bases, with 12 bases between the two germline ends. The CDR3 runs 17 residues. CDR3 sequence reads: CASSLGAGHATNEKLFF. CDR3 nucleotides: TGTGCCAGCAGCTTAGGGGCAGGGCATGCAACTAATGAAAAACTGTTTTTT.

This chain links TRBV4-3 with TRBJ1-3; 7 nucleotides align to TRBD1. Looked up from germline, CDR1 is LGHNA and CDR2 is YSLEER. This CDR3 contains 15 residues. The ends lost 4 bases at V and 2 bases at J; junction bases unmatched: 5. CDR3 loop: CASSRTGAPGNTIYF. In DNA, the CDR3 is TGCGCCAGCAGCCGCACAGGGGCACCTGGAAACACCATATATTTT.

V and J are TRBV6-1 and TRBJ2-7; 11 bases agree with TRBD2. The germline V gene encodes CDR1 MNHNS and CDR2 SASEGT. With 2 bases clipped from V and 7 bases from J, the junction kept 10 bases outside the gene matches. This CDR3 region has 16 residues. The CDR3 region has the DNA TGTGCCAGCAGTGAAAAGGGGGTTAGCGGGAGGGGAGAGCAGTACTTC. Its protein is CASSEKGVSGRGEQYF.

The rearrangement uses TRBV18 and TRBJ1-1; a possible D gene is TRBD1 (5 bases). CDR3 size: 13 residues. Germline-derived CDR1 and CDR2 are KGHSH and LQKENI. Trimming shortened V by 5 bases and J by 1 base, and 8 bases separated the two germline ends. The DNA for the CDR3 is TGTGCCAGCTCAAGGGACGGGAACACTGAAGCTTTCTTT. This sequence encodes CASSRDGNTEAFF.

The chain has TRBV29-1 and TRBJ2-5, with TRBD1 matching 8 bases. The V segment lost 6 bases and the J segment 4 bases; nucleotides outside the gene matches: 13. Germline values: CDR1 SQVTM, CDR2 ANQGSEA. The length of the CDR3 is 15 residues. The CDR3 loop reads CSVTQPGTGRETQYF. CDR3 bases: TGCAGCGTGACTCAACCCGGGACAGGCAGAGAGACCCAGTACTTC. Complete variable domain (other parts from reference TRBV29-1 and TRBJ2-5): SAVISQKPSRDICQRGTSLTIQCQVDSQVTMMFWYRQQPGQSLTLIATANQGSEATYESGFVIDKFPISRPNLTFSTLTVSNMSPEDSSIYLCSVTQPGTGRETQYFGPGTRLLVL.

This chain uses TRBV27 with TRBJ2-7; a possible D gene is TRBD2 (6 bases). The CDR3 consists of 17 residues. The germline V gene has CDR1 MNHEY and CDR2 SMNVEV (reference sequence). V shed 6 bases and J shed 0 bases, with 21 bases lying between them. CDR3 in DNA: TGTGCCAGCAGAAGTCGAAAGATGGCGGGGAGCTCCTACGAGCAGTACTTC. It translates to CASRSRKMAGSSYEQYF.

The CDR3 loop is CAGRQESYEQYF. CDR3 sequence (DNA): TGTGCCGGACGACAGGAGTCCTACGAGCAGTACTTC. The chain has TRBV2 and TRBJ2-7; tentative D call: TRBD1 (6 bases). This CDR3 has 12 amino acids. The V and J ends lost 11 bases and 1 base respectively, with 12 bases between them. Per the germline V gene, CDR1 is SNHLY and CDR2 is FYNNEI.

The chain carries TRBV3-1 (or the pseudogene TRBV3-2) and TRBJ1-3; D ambiguous. There are 16 residues in the CDR3. Trimming stripped 4 bases from V and 0 bases from J, with 13 bases between. Germline V gene data show CDR1 as LGHDT and CDR2 as YNNKEL (reference sequence). CDR3 loop: CASSPNFANSGNTIYF. DNA of the CDR3: TGTGCCAGCAGCCCGAATTTCGCGAACTCTGGAAACACCATATATTTT.

In DNA, the CDR3 is TGTGCTAGTGGTCCCTGGGGAGGACAGGGAGGGATTAACTATGGCTACACCTTC. Amino acids: CASGPWGGQGGINYGYTF. The chain is built from TRBV12-5 and TRBJ1-2, with TRBD1 matching over 8 bases. This CDR3 region has 18 residues. Germline loops: CDR1 LGHNT, CDR2 FRNRAP. The J segment lost 1 base and the V segment lost 5 bases, leaving 15 bases of the junction unmatched.

V is TRBV18 and J is TRBJ2-6; no clear D. There are 14 residues in the CDR3. V was shortened by 2 bases and J by 0 bases, with 2 bases between the two germline ends. Germline V gives CDR1 KGHSH, CDR2 LQKENI. Written as DNA, the CDR3 is TGTGCCAGCTCACCAATCTCTGGGGCCAACGTCCTGACTTTC. This sequence encodes CASSPISGANVLTF. Full variable domain (outside the CDR3, taken from reference TRBV18 and TRBJ2-6): NAGVMQNPRHLVRRRGQEARLRCSPMKGHSHVYWYRQLPEEGLKFMVYLQKENIIDESGMPKERFSAEFPKEGPSILRIQQVVRGDSAAYFCASSPISGANVLTFGAGSRLTVL.

J is TRBJ1-1 and V is TRBV18, with D maybe TRBD1 (6 bases). Germline V gene sequence: CDR1 KGHSH, CDR2 LQKENI. The CDR3 sequence is 14 residues long. Trimming cost V 6 bases and J 3 bases, with 14 bases left between them. CDR3 in DNA: TGTGCCAGCTCCCCGACGGGGGCGTACACTGAAGCTTTCTTT. Translation gives CASSPTGAYTEAFF.

V is TRBV4-3 and J is TRBJ1-3, with D possibly matching TRBD1 (6 bases). CDR3 length equals 18 residues. The germline gives CDR1 LGHNA, CDR2 YSLEER. The V end was cut by 0 bases, the J end by 0 bases, with 15 bases between. The CDR3 reads CASSQDINREPSGNTIYF. The CDR3 bases are TGCGCCAGCAGCCAAGATATCAACAGGGAACCCTCTGGAAACACCATATATTTT.

This clone was counted only a few times. Other DNA sequences of this sample code for an identical CDR3. The chain uses TRBV15 and TRBJ1-2, with D unclear. This CDR3 contains 13 residues. Germline V gene data show CDR1 as LNHNV and CDR2 as YYDKDF (reference sequence). V was trimmed by 0 bases and J by 4 bases, leaving 6 bases between them. DNA of the CDR3: TGTGCCACCAGCAGAGACGGCAGCTATGGCTACACCTTC. Its protein is CATSRDGSYGYTF.

The chain carries TRBV18 and TRBJ2-5, with unresolved D. Germline CDR1 reads KGHSH; CDR2 reads LQKENI. The CDR3 is 15 residues long. Trimming removed 0 bases at V and 2 bases at J, with 10 bases between. The CDR3 is CASSPPGNRQETQYF. CDR3 sequence (DNA): TGTGCCAGCTCACCACCGGGGAATAGACAAGAGACCCAGTACTTC.

This clone was seen a single time. The chain uses TRBV6-6 and TRBJ2-2; tentatively, D is TRBD1 (6 bases). This CDR3 region has 15 residues. V lost 2 bases, J lost 5 bases, and 12 bases lay in between. Germline CDR1 is MNHNY and CDR2 is SVGAGI (reference sequence). CDR3 bases: TGTGCCAGCAGTTACAGTCAGGGGAATACCGGGGAGCTGTTTTTT. This sequence encodes CASSYSQGNTGELFF.

This rearrangement joins TRBV19 to TRBJ1-6; D is unclear. The CDR3 runs 15 residues. The germline V gene has CDR1 LNHDA and CDR2 SQIVND (reference sequence). With 3 bases removed from V and 3 bases from J, the gap between germline ends came to 9 bases. CDR3 sequence (DNA): TGTGCCAGTAGTATTTCGGTTTACTATAATTCACCCCTCCACTTT. Amino acids: CASSISVYYNSPLHF.

CDR3 region: CASSYLAGGAYGYTF. The CDR3 DNA sequence: TGTGCCAGCAGTTACCTCGCCGGGGGGGCCTATGGCTACACCTTC. The chain couples TRBV6-2 or TRBV6-3 to TRBJ1-2; tentatively, D is TRBD1 (6 bases). Trimming cost V 2 bases and J 4 bases, with 14 bases left between them. The CDR3 totals 15 residues. Germline V gives CDR1 MNHEY, CDR2 SVGEGT.

The chain is built from TRBV6-1 and TRBJ1-1; D is ambiguous. Germline values: CDR1 MNHNS, CDR2 SASEGT. The CDR3 has 13 amino acids. V dropped 2 bases and J dropped 5 bases, with 9 bases sitting between them. The CDR3 is CASSEWGVTEAFF. The CDR3 region has the DNA TGTGCCAGCAGTGAATGGGGAGTAACTGAAGCTTTCTTT.

The CDR3 region is CASSSGRESHYEQYF. The CDR3 nucleotides are TGTGCCAGCAGCTCAGGCCGAGAGAGCCATTACGAGCAGTACTTC. This chain connects TRBV7-9 to TRBJ2-7; no firm D call. Germline values: CDR1 SEHNR, CDR2 FQNEAQ (reference sequence). The CDR3 has 15 amino acids. The V gene lost 4 bases and the J gene lost 4 bases, with 17 bases spanning the gap.

The rearrangement uses TRBV5-1 and TRBJ1-1; weak D call: TRBD1 (6 bases). The germline V and J ends were trimmed by 0 bases and 7 bases, with 19 bases remaining between them. This CDR3 has 16 residues. The germline V gene encodes CDR1 SGHRS and CDR2 YFSETQ. Written as DNA, the CDR3 is TGCGCCAGCAGCTTGGCCTCAGGGGACTTTTCCCTTGAAGCTTTCTTT. Translated: CASSLASGDFSLEAFF. Using reference TRBV5-1 and TRBJ1-1 for the parts outside the CDR3, the full variable domain is KAGVTQTPRYLIKTRGQQVTLSCSPISGHRSVSWYQQTPGQGLQFLFEYFSETQRNKGNFPGRFSGRQFSNSRSEMNVSTLELGDSALYLCASSLASGDFSLEAFFGQGTRLTVV.

V usage is TRBV25-1 and J usage is TRBJ1-1; 7 positions agree with TRBD1. The germline V gene encodes CDR1 MGHDK and CDR2 SYGVNS. V lost 6 bases and J lost 3; bases outside the gene matches: 4. The CDR3 runs 13 residues. The chain's CDR3 is CASSRQGDTEAFF. The DNA for the CDR3 is TGTGCCAGCAGCAGACAGGGAGACACTGAAGCTTTCTTT.